This T cell receptor (beta chain) was sequenced in a study of cytomegalovirus exposure and HLA in healthy donors. Background on the study: From donors who were HLA-typed, an early data release held 80 million or so unique TCRs. Study findings and constraints: Reportedly, TCR beta sequences accurately predicted HLA-A and HLA-B alleles in most subjects. The authors later linked a missense DCLRE1C variant to TCR beta V- and J-gene trimming. More clonal expansion characterized HLA-associated TCR beta chains than equally common others in a later analysis.

Germline CDR1 and CDR2: SGHAT and FQNNGV. The CDR3 has 16 amino acids. V lost 1 base to trimming and J lost 3 bases; unmatched junction nucleotides: 7. PCR primers comprised 60 Vbeta and 13 Jbeta primers. Sequencing was performed with immunoSEQ multiplex PCR; in TCRdb, only in-frame clones are kept and a portion is missing. In the table there are 210,000 or so clones, 82% of which are singletons. Comments on this clone: Its antigen is currently unknown.

Sequences were obtained from PBMCs. V is TRBV11-2 and J is TRBJ2-7, with 9 bases fitting TRBD1. This TCR came from a woman in her thirties or forties in good health and CMV-seronegative. CDR3 sequence reads: CASSLARDRDNYEQYF. The CDR3 DNA reads TGTGCCAGCAGCTTAGCAAGGGACAGGGATAACTACGAGCAGTACTTC.